The subject of this entry is one T cell receptor (beta chain). The target of this receptor is not known. Base qualities are not recorded, but no much larger clone differs from it by a single base. These data originate in a study of T cell repertoires in cytomegalovirus infection (dated by TCRdb to the late 2010s). Background for the entire study: Alongside well-studied HLA-B-restricted epitopes, the peptide stimulations were aimed at recently identified HLA-C-restricted CMV epitopes, whose presentation resists viral immunomodulation. Donor HLA type was relevant to the analysis, because carriage of CMV infection together with the matching HLA type was indicated by public TCR beta signatures. On the study overall, not on this receptor specifically: Carriers of CMV infection plus the relevant HLA type were discriminated by the cumulative frequency of public TCR beta family members in the study cohort and in an independent approximately 340-donor cohort. In the ex vivo response, HLA-C-restricted CMV-specific TCR beta clonotypes were dominant, and in two of eight donors the single most frequent clonotype came from this HLA-C-restricted group.

TCRdb records Illumina HiSeq 1500 as the sequencer. TCRdb reanalyzed the raw reads on its own, using fastp at Q25 for trimming and MiXCR for clone calling, and kept in-frame beta chains. All rows with the same CDR3 protein become a single entry with the most common DNA and genes. The sample profile shows 650,000 to 900,000 distinct CDR3 sequences; roughly 33% of them were found once. The ten largest account for roughly 12% of the sample. The intended sense of this specimen's treatment or condition label: in vitro stimulation with specific CMV peptide epitopes to enrich CMV-specific T cells. Measured from the cysteine to the phenylalanine, the CDR3 is 15 residues long. Only the CDR3 portion is preserved as DNA: 45 bases, with reading frame beginning at the first base. In the germline V gene, CDR1 corresponds to MNHEY and CDR2 to SVGAGI. V is trimmed back by 7 bases and J by 4 bases, and the junction contains 9 bases that no gene match accounts for.

Here the chain combines TRBV6-5 and TRBJ2-2; a stretch of 7 junction bases matches TRBD2. Sequenced material: cultured CD8+ T cells from PBMCs, taken from culture after CMV antigen stimulation. This clonotype was sampled from a human donor in good health (CMV status not recorded). Some clones in this sample may be carry-over from other donors' samples. The CDR3 region has the sequence CASIPLTGGTGELFF. In nucleotides, the sequence is TGTGCCAGCATCCCCCTTACGGGGGGCACCGGGGAGCTGTTTTTT.